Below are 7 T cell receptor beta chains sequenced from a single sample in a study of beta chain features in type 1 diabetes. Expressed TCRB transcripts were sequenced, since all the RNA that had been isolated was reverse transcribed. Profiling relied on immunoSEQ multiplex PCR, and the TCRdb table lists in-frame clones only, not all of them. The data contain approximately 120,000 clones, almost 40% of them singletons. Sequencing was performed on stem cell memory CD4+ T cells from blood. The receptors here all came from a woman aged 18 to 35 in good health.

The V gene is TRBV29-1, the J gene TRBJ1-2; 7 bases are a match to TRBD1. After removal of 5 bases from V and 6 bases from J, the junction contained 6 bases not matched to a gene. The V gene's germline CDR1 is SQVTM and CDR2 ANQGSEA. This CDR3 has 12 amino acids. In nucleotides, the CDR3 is TGCAGCGTTATTGAGGGGGCCAATGGCTACACCTTC. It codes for CSVIEGANGYTF.

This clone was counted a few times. The chain's CDR3 is CAISVSGRFDTQYF. The CDR3 nucleotides are TGTGCCATCAGTGTATCGGGGAGGTTCGATACGCAGTATTTT. The V gene is TRBV10-3, the J gene TRBJ2-3; D is possibly TRBD2 (6 bases). V dropped 4 bases and J dropped 6 bases, with 14 bases sitting between them. The CDR3 loop spans 14 amino acids. Germline V gene data show CDR1 as ENHRY and CDR2 as SYGVKD.

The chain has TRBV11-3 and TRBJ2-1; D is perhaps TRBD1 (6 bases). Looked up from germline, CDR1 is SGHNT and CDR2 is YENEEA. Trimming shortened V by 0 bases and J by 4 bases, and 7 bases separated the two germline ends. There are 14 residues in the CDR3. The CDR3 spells CASSLDGQYNEQFF. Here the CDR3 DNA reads TGTGCCAGCAGCTTAGATGGACAGTACAATGAGCAGTTCTTC.

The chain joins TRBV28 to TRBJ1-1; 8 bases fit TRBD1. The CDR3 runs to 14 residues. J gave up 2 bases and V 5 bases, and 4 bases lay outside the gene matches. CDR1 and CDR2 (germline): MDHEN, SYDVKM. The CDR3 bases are TGTGCCAGCAGTCCGGGACAGGCTAACACTGAAGCTTTCTTT. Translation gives CASSPGQANTEAFF. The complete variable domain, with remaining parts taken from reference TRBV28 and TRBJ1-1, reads DVKVTQSSRYLVKRTGEKVFLECVQDMDHENMFWYRQDPGLGLRLIYFSYDVKMKEKGDIPEGYSVSREKKERFSLILESASTNQTSMYLCASSPGQANTEAFFGQGTRLTVV.

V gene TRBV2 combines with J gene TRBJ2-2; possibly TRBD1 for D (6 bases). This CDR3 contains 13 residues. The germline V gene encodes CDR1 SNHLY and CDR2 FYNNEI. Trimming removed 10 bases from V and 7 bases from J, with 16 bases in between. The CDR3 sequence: CATIKGEIGELFF. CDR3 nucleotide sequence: TGTGCCACCATCAAGGGGGAAATCGGGGAGCTGTTTTTT.

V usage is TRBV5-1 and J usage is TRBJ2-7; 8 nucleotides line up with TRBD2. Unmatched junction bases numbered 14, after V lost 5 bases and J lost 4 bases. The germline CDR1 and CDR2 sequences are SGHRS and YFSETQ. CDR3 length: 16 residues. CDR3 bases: TGCGCCAGCAGTTTCGACTTTAGCGGGATCGGATACGAGCAGTACTTC. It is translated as CASSFDFSGIGYEQYF.

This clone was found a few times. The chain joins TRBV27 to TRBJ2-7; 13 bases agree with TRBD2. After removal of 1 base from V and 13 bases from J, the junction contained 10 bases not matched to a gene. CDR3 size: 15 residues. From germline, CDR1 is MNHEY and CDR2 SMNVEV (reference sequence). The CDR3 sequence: CASSLFRLAGGPVYF. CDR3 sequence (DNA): TGTGCCAGCAGTTTATTTCGACTAGCGGGGGGCCCAGTTTACTTC.